These 28 T cell receptor beta chains came from one sample sequenced in a study of prognosis after radiotherapy for stage I lung cancer. Two-round multiplex PCR, the amplification method, yielded TCR beta CDR3 from genomic DNA. Primers targeting each individual TRBV and TRBJ gene were applied in first-round PCR. TCRdb recomputed calls from the multiplex PCR reads with MiXCR, one row per CDR3 protein. The table records 17,000 or so distinct CDR3 sequences, approximately 28% of them present only once. Sequences were derived from PBMCs, sampled before or after stereotactic body radiation therapy (not recorded which). Every receptor here comes from a donor at least 50 years old with non-small cell lung cancer.

In its sample, this clonotype was seen many times. The J gene is TRBJ2-1, the V gene TRBV6-2 or TRBV6-3; TRBD2 matches 8 bases. Germline V gene lookup returns CDR1 MNHEY and CDR2 SVGEGT. The CDR3 is 15 amino acids. The V segment lost 0 bases and the J segment 5 bases; nucleotides outside the gene matches: 3. The CDR3 DNA reads TGTGCCAGCAGTTACTCCCGGGGGGGGAACAATGAGCAGTTCTTC. This encodes CASSYSRGGNNEQFF.

This clonotype was detected many times. The V and J genes are TRBV28 and TRBJ2-1, with 8 bases matching TRBD1. The germline gives CDR1 MDHEN, CDR2 SYDVKM. The CDR3 covers 16 residues. V lost 4 bases, J lost 3 bases, and 8 bases stayed unmatched. As DNA, the CDR3 is TGTGCCAGCAGTTCAACCGCAGGGGGCGGCTACAATGAGCAGTTCTTC. Protein sequence: CASSSTAGGGYNEQFF.

This clonotype has a count of ten or more. The DNA for the CDR3 is TGTGCCAGCGAAACTAGCGGGAGATCAGATACGCAGTATTTT. Its protein product is CASETSGRSDTQYF. J is TRBJ2-3 and V is TRBV5-4; 11 nucleotides align to TRBD2. This CDR3 has 14 amino acids. The V and J ends lost 7 bases and 4 bases, in that order; junction bases with no gene match: 5. Germline CDR1 reads SGHNT; CDR2 reads YYREEE (reference sequence).

This clonotype was observed many times. V gene TRBV29-1 combines with J gene TRBJ1-1; 9 bases agree with TRBD1. Germline CDR1 reads SQVTM; CDR2 reads ANQGSEA. CDR3 length: 12 residues. V gave up 7 bases and J gave up 4 bases; unmatched junction bases: 4. CDR3 amino acids: CSAEGQGTEAFF. In DNA form, the CDR3 reads TGCAGCGCAGAGGGACAGGGCACTGAAGCTTTCTTT.

This clonotype was counted many times. V and J are TRBV27 and TRBJ2-5; 10 bases map to TRBD1. The CDR3 extends over 16 amino acids. CDR1 and CDR2 (germline): MNHEY, SMNVEV (reference sequence). Trimming cost V 5 bases and J 7 bases; bases outside gene matches: 13. The CDR3 region has the DNA TGTGCCAGCAGTCCTGTATTCCGGACAGGGGGGGGGACCCAGTACTTC. Encoded protein: CASSPVFRTGGGTQYF.

The V call is TRBV2, the J call TRBJ2-2; D ambiguous. This CDR3 is built from 13 residues. The V gene lost 5 bases and the J gene lost 6 bases, with 10 bases spanning the gap. CDR1 and CDR2 (germline): SNHLY, FYNNEI. CDR3 amino acids: CASSKTASGELFF. In DNA form, the CDR3 reads TGTGCCAGCAGTAAGACCGCGTCCGGGGAGCTGTTTTTT.

To note about this clonotype: Given a far larger clone just one base away, this is likely a sequencing read error. The rearrangement uses TRBV6-9 and TRBJ2-7, with D uncertain. CDR1 and CDR2 from the germline V gene are MNHGY and SVAAGI. V lost 10 bases to trimming and J lost 0 bases, with 10 bases between them. This CDR3 is 12 amino acids long. CDR3 loop: CAIKASSYEQYF. DNA for the CDR3: TGTGCCATCAAGGCTAGCTCCTACGAGCAGTACTTC.

This clonotype was recorded many times. This chain links TRBV2 with TRBJ1-4; 7 bases line up with TRBD1. The CDR3 consists of 13 residues. V gave up 6 bases and J gave up 8 bases; unmatched junction bases: 6. Germline CDR1 and CDR2: SNHLY and FYNNEI. CDR3 residues: CASRDRLGEKLFF. The CDR3 DNA is TGTGCCAGCAGGGACAGGTTGGGGGAAAAACTGTTTTTT.

On this clonotype: The likely explanation is a read error, given a far larger clone one base away. V and J are TRBV15 and TRBJ2-5; D call uncertain. The J call could be wrong; TRBJ2-1 is a better fit for the DNA end. Germline CDR1 reads LNHNV; CDR2 reads YYDKDF (reference sequence). The CDR3 spans 13 residues. CDR3 bases: TGTGCCACCAGCAGAGATCGGTGGGATGAGCAGTTCTTC. Its translation: CATSRDRWDEQFF.

This clonotype was counted many times. The J gene is TRBJ1-5, the V gene TRBV18; 9 positions agree with TRBD1. The CDR3 runs 15 residues. Trimming cost V 6 bases and J 4 bases; bases outside gene matches: 7. CDR1 KGHSH and CDR2 LQKENI come from the germline V gene. CDR3 loop: CASSPDRGTNQPQHF. CDR3 nucleotides: TGTGCCAGCTCGCCAGACAGGGGGACAAATCAGCCCCAGCATTTT.

This clonotype was found many times. This rearrangement joins TRBV24-1 to TRBJ2-3; 15 bases align to TRBD2. J lost 4 bases, V lost 3 bases, and 7 bases had no gene match. CDR3 length: 18 amino acids. CDR1 and CDR2 from the germline V gene are KGHDR and SFDVKD. The CDR3 is CATSDPGLAGGFADTQYF. In DNA, the CDR3 is TGTGCCACCAGTGATCCCGGACTAGCGGGAGGGTTCGCAGATACGCAGTATTTT.

This clonotype was counted at least ten times. V is TRBV3-1 and J is TRBJ2-1, with D maybe TRBD1 (7 bases). The CDR3 runs 15 residues. V was pared by 5 bases and J by 2 bases, with 13 bases between. The germline V gene encodes CDR1 LGHDT and CDR2 YNNKEL (reference sequence). The CDR3 spells CASSSQGRPYNEQFF. CDR3 bases: TGTGCCAGCAGCTCACAGGGGAGGCCCTACAATGAGCAGTTCTTC.

In its sample, this clonotype was seen many times. This sequence joins TRBV12-3 or TRBV12-4 and TRBJ2-5, with no clear D. V was shortened by 7 bases and J by 5 bases, with 11 bases between the two germline ends. This CDR3 region has 12 residues. CDR3 region: CASTAFGETQYF. The CDR3 coding sequence is TGTGCCAGCACCGCCTTTGGTGAGACCCAGTACTTC.

This clonotype occurred many times. The chain couples TRBV16 to TRBJ2-7; TRBD2 agrees at 9 bases. V shed 2 bases, J shed 6 bases, and the junction held 11 bases outside the gene matches. This CDR3 region has 16 residues. Germline CDR1 reads KGHSY; CDR2 reads FQNENV. CDR3 in DNA: TGTGCCAGCAGCCAACGTGGAGGGCTTAGCGGGAGCGAGCAGTACTTC. Protein product: CASSQRGGLSGSEQYF.

The J gene is TRBJ1-5, the V gene TRBV6-5; weak D call: TRBD1 (6 bases). Germline values: CDR1 MNHEY, CDR2 SVGAGI. V dropped 2 bases and J dropped 10 bases, with 9 bases sitting between them. This CDR3 is 12 amino acids long. The CDR3 sequence is CASSYRDNPQHF. For the CDR3, the DNA is TGTGCCAGCAGTTACAGGGACAATCCCCAGCATTTT.

This clonotype was seen repeatedly, ten times or more. The chain is built from TRBV28 and TRBJ1-1; D call uncertain. Trimming shortened V by 3 bases and J by 1 base, and 6 bases separated the two germline ends. The germline gives CDR1 MDHEN, CDR2 SYDVKM. This CDR3 region has 13 residues. CDR3 loop: CASSFPPNTEAFF. The CDR3 coding sequence is TGTGCCAGCAGTTTCCCCCCGAACACTGAAGCTTTCTTT.

This clonotype occurred many times. The chain couples TRBV6-4 to TRBJ2-7; D might be TRBD1 or TRBD2, each matching 5 bases. CDR1 is MRHNA, CDR2 SNTAGT, per germline. The CDR3 contains 13 residues. The V end lost 6 bases, the J end lost 6 bases, and 15 bases lay between the germline ends. The chain's CDR3 is CASSPGPGREQYF. Here the CDR3 DNA reads TGTGCCAGCAGCCCGGGGCCAGGCCGCGAGCAGTACTTC.

In this sample, this clonotype turned up many times. V and J are TRBV3-1 and TRBJ2-2; TRBD2 matches at 11 bases. V lost 3 bases to trimming and J lost 5 bases; unmatched junction nucleotides: 11. In germline, CDR1 is LGHDT, CDR2 YNNKEL (reference sequence). This CDR3 is 18 amino acids long. This CDR3 reads CASSHKFQLAGVTGELFF. CDR3 in DNA: TGTGCCAGCAGCCATAAATTCCAACTAGCGGGAGTAACCGGGGAGCTGTTTTTT.

Note on this clonotype: A much larger clone differs by one base, so this may be a read error. The rearrangement links TRBV10-2 to TRBJ2-5; D could derive from TRBD1 or TRBD2 (5 bases each). The CDR3 loop spans 13 amino acids. In germline, CDR1 is WSHSY, CDR2 SAAADI. CDR3 sequence: CASRRREREAQYF. The CDR3 nucleotides are TGCGCCAGCAGGCGCAGGGAGAGAGAGGCCCAGTACTTC.

This clonotype was counted many times. The chain carries TRBV11-2 and TRBJ2-3, with D perhaps TRBD1 (6 bases). The germline CDR1 and CDR2 sequences are SGHAT and FQNNGV. Trimming took off 0 bases at V and 11 bases at J, with 9 bases between the two ends. This CDR3 has 12 amino acids. CDR3 sequence (DNA): TGTGCCAGCAGCTTAGAGAGGGGGAAGCAGTATTTT. Translated, it gives CASSLERGKQYF. Full variable domain (missing parts from reference TRBV11-2 and TRBJ2-3): EAGVAQSPRYKIIEKRQSVAFWCNPISGHATLYWYQQILGQGPKLLIQFQNNGVVDDSQLPKDRFSAERLKGVDSTLKIQPAKLEDSAVYLCASSLERGKQYFGPGTRLTVL.

In its sample, this clonotype was seen many times. V usage is TRBV24-1 and J usage is TRBJ2-7; D unresolved. The ends were cut back, 4 bases at V and 4 bases at J, with 4 bases in the middle. CDR1 KGHDR and CDR2 SFDVKD come from the germline V gene. The CDR3 runs 11 residues. CDR3 DNA: TGTGCCACCAGTGACAGGTACGAGCAGTACTTC. Amino acid sequence: CATSDRYEQYF.

This clonotype was recorded many times. The genes are TRBV30 and TRBJ1-4; the D is unclear. CDR1 is GTSNPN and CDR2 is SVGIG in the germline V gene (reference sequence). The CDR3 covers 14 residues. Trimming cost V 0 bases and J 4 bases, with 9 bases left between them. CDR3 amino acids: CAWSVGTNNEKLFF. The CDR3 DNA is TGTGCCTGGAGTGTAGGTACAAATAATGAAAAACTGTTTTTT.

This clonotype was seen at least ten times. This chain connects TRBV6-5 to TRBJ2-7; 9 nucleotides align to TRBD2. J gave up 9 bases and V 2 bases, and 11 bases lay outside the gene matches. The CDR3 is 15 amino acids. Per germline, CDR1 MNHEY and CDR2 SVGAGI. The CDR3 DNA follows: TGTGCCAGCAGTTACCGAGCGGGAGGTTTGAGTGGGCAGTACTTC. It specifies CASSYRAGGLSGQYF.

This clonotype showed up many times. The gene calls are TRBV6-5 and TRBJ2-1; D unresolved. The CDR3 is 14 amino acids. Trimming pared 2 bases from V and 6 bases from J, leaving 11 bases between. Germline CDR1 is MNHEY and CDR2 is SVGAGI. CDR3: CASSYDAGFNEQFF. In DNA, the CDR3 is TGTGCCAGCAGTTACGACGCAGGCTTCAATGAGCAGTTCTTC.

This clonotype was detected many times. The chain joins TRBV28 to TRBJ1-5, with D possibly TRBD1 on 6 matching bases. Trimming left V 6 bases short and J 6 bases short, with 15 bases between. The CDR3 runs to 14 residues. CDR1 and CDR2 from the germline V gene are MDHEN and SYDVKM. The CDR3 here is CASSLQGSSQPQHF. For the CDR3, the DNA is TGTGCCAGCAGCCTACAGGGATCAAGTCAGCCCCAGCATTTT.

This clonotype was seen a single time. A junction boundary mismatches the germline segment, possibly from a read error. The chain carries TRBV6-1 and TRBJ1-1; D is unresolved. The CDR3 contains 15 residues. Germline lookup yields CDR1 MNHNS and CDR2 SASEGT. DNA for the CDR3: TGTGCAAGCAGTGATAGATTCGAGGGCCGCACTGAAGCTTTATTT. Translated: CASSDRFEGRTEALF.

The table lists this clonotype with a count of one. Since a far larger clone is one base different, this is likely a read error. The conserved phenylalanine or tryptophan is not found at the CDR3 terminus, so this likely reflects a read error. The chain recombines TRBV6-5 with TRBJ1-2, with D possibly being TRBD1 (5 bases). Trimming took off 6 bases at V and 3 bases at J, with 17 bases between the two ends. CDR1 is MNHEY, CDR2 SVGAGI, per germline. There are 15 residues in the CDR3. This CDR3 reads CASSSGTVGYYGYTL. The CDR3 coding sequence is TGTGCCAGCAGCTCTGGGACCGTTGGGTACTATGGCTACACCTTA.

Of note for this clonotype: A far larger clone lies a single base away; this is likely a read error. The V and J genes are TRBV27 and TRBJ2-7; 9 bases line up with TRBD1. Germline CDR1 reads MNHEY; CDR2 reads SMNVEV (reference sequence). The CDR3 runs to 14 residues. J gave up 2 bases and V 5 bases, and 4 bases lay outside the gene matches. In nucleotides, the CDR3 is TGTGCCAGCAGTGAGAGGACAGGGGCCTACGAGCAGTACTTC. Amino acids: CASSERTGAYEQYF.